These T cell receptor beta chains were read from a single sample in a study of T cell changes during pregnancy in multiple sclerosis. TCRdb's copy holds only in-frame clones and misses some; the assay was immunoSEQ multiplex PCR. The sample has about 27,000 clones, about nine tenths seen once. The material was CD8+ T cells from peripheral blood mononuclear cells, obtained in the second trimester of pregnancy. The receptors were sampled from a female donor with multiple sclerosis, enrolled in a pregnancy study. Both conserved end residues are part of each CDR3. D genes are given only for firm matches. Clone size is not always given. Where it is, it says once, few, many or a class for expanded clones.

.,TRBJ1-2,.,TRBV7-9,CASSFGQSRTVYGYTF
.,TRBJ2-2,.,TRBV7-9,CASSFTTGVNTGELFF
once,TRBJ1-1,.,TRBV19,CASRAGYSREAFF
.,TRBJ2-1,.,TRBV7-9,CASSFEGAGPGSSEQFF
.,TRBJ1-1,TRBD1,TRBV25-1,CASSEWDSLNTEAFF
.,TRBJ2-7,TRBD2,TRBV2,CASSPGLANEQYF
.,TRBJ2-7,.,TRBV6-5,CASSYEAGSSYEQYF
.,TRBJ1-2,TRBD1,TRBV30,CAWSVGTGDGYTF
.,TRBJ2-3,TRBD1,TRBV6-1,CASSESRGLTDTQYF
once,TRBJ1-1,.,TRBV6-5,CASSYSGDTMNTEAFF
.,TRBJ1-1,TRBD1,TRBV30,CAWSAQRQGTEAFF
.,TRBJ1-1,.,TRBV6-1,CASSEARGTEAFF
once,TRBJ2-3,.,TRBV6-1,CASSETAAGADTQYF
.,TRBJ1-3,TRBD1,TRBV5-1,CASSLEGGPGNTIYF
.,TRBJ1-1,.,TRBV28,CASRLGTGDTEAFF
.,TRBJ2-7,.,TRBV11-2,CASSLGARVYEQYF
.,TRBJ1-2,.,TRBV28,CASSPQPDRDNYGYTF
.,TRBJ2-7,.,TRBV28,CASSPFGQPEQYF
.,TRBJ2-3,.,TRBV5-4,CASNLGWAGQDTQYF
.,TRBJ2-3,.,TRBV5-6,CASNLGWAGQDTQYF
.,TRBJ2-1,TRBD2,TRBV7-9,CASSLDSGGPYNEQFF
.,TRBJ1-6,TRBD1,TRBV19,CASKKGAADSPLHF
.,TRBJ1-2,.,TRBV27,CASRRGQSPYGYTF
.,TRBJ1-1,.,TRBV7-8,CASNHGRNTEAFF
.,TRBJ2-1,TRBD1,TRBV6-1,CASSAQGVFYNEQFF
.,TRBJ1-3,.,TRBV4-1,CASSQVSGSYPGNTIYF
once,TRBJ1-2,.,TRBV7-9,CASSKLRTENYGYTF
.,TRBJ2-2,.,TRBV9,CASRVGQNTGELFF
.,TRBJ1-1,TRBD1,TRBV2,CASPGQVSAEAFF
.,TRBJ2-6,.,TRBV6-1,CASSVLPPGIGLSGANVLTF
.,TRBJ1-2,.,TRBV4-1,CASSHTGSGPIGYTF
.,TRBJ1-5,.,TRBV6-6,CASSYGRGDQPQHF
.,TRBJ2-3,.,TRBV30,CAWSVAGPTDTQYF
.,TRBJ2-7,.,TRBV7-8,CASSLRVYEQYF
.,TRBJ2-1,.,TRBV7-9,CASSLEGNEQFF
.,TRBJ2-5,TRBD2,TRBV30,CAWSVGSGDPHQETQYF